The entry below gives a single T cell receptor (beta chain) sequence along with its context. This clone's antigen is unknown. No much larger clonotype is one base removed from it; base qualities were not supplied. The germline V gene provides CDR1 LGHNA and CDR2 YSLEER. There are 13 amino acids in the CDR3, from cysteine to phenylalanine inclusive. Of the read, only the CDR3 DNA is kept; its 39 bases are in frame from base 1. The junction carries 13 bases between V and J, which are trimmed by 6 bases and 6 bases respectively. cDNA was synthesized by template-switch 5'RACE using a primer with a 10-nucleotide random unique molecular identifier that tagged each TCR transcript. Each sequencing run produced over 200 million TCR-beta sequences covering 15-18 subjects. The RNeasy kit was used to extract total RNA. Using the KAPA Real-time Library Amplification kit, TCR-beta VDJ regions were amplified with primers for the TCR constant region and the 5'RACE anchor. A first PCR added sample indexes and Illumina adaptors, after which a second PCR increased the library yield. After purification with Ampure beads, the TCR product of roughly 650 bp was size-selected on a 2% E-gel SizeSelection system. Before pooling, libraries had their quality checked on a Bioanalyzer, their concentration measured with Qubit, and their quantity determined with the Kapa Library Quantification kit. Paired-end 2 x 150 bp sequencing of the libraries was performed on an Illumina HiSeq 2500. To increase sequence diversity, roughly 24-32% phiX was spiked into each library pool. The source study handled its data this way. Quality-filtered reads were processed with the UMI-based MiGEC pipeline, which removed over 75% of raw TCR sequences during error correction. VDJ genes were aligned to IMGT germline references, and clonotypes were defined by unique CDR3 amino acid sequence plus V-J genes. Clonal expansion, Shannon diversity and CDR3 relatedness were evaluated with VDJtools (CalcPairwiseDistances, ClusterSamples), while phylogenetic trees were built in CLCbio workbench. Expanded clones were defined as having at least 8 unique UMIs, based on coefficient-of-variation modelling across technical triplicates. Clones were called with MiXCR by TCRdb after fastp trimmed the public reads at Q25, and only in-frame beta chains were retained. Rows merge per CDR3 protein into single entries with the most common DNA and genes. TCRdb, not the authors, supplied the V and J calls. The sample profile shows around 62,000 distinct CDR3 sequences; around 4% of them were found once. Roughly 2.8% of the sample belongs to the ten largest clones.

This sample was included in a study of neurological immune-mediated disorders (dated by TCRdb to the late 2010s). A note on the overall study: Of the roughly 34 multiple sclerosis patients, 31 had relapsing-remitting MS and 3 had secondary progressive MS. Of the roughly 68 subjects in the cohort, some 14 were HAM/TSP patients, roughly 34 were multiple sclerosis patients, and approximately 20 were healthy controls. Peripheral blood TCR-beta repertoires from HTLV-I-associated myelopathy (HAM/TSP) patients, multiple sclerosis patients and healthy controls were compared by UMI-based sequencing. Longitudinal samples, technical triplicates and paired sorted CD4+ and CD8+ T-cell subsets, alongside PBMC samples, were included among the roughly 97 TCR-beta libraries. What the authors observed across the whole study: TCR clonal expansion was greatest in HAM/TSP patients and smallest in MS patients, who ranked below even healthy controls. Expanded clones from different subjects shared no identical CDR3 amino acid sequences, which suggests that TCR-beta repertoires were private in all groups. In a phylogenetic analysis, the repertoires of 18 out of 34 MS patients fell into a single cluster of related CDR3 sequences, pointing to a possible signature at the repertoire level. No clinical or MRI features were associated with the MS cluster, and the authors said that larger cohorts are needed.

For unsorted PBMC libraries, 2 million PBMCs were used after storage in RNAlater at -80 degrees C until RNA extraction. The multiple sclerosis patients were enrolled in a US clinical protocol that evaluated disease progression with magnetic resonance imaging. Peripheral blood was subjected to Ficoll-Hypaque density gradient centrifugation to isolate PBMCs, which were then cryopreserved in liquid nitrogen. The sequencing sample was made of PBMCs. The source of this sequence is a man between 50 and 59 years old with multiple sclerosis. The chain employs TRBV4-3 and TRBJ2-3; matching of 5 bases hints at TRBD2 as the D gene. The sequenced DNA is TGCGCCAGCAGTCCGGGGTCCGCGGATACGCAGTATTTT. Its protein reads: CASSPGSADTQYF.